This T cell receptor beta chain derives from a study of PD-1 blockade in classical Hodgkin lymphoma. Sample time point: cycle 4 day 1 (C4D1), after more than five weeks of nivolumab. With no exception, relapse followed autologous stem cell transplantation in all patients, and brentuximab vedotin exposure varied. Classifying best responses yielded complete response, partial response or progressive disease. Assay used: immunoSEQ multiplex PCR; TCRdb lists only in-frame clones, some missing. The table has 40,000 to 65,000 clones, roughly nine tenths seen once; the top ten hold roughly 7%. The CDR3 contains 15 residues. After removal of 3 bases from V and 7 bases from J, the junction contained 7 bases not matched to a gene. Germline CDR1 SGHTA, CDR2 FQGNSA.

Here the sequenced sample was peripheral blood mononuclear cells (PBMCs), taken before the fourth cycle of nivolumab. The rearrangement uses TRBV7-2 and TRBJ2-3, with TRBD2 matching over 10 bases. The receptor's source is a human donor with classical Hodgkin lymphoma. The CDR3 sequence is CASSLRTSGWNTQYF. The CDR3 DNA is TGTGCCAGCAGCTTGAGGACTAGCGGTTGGAATACGCAGTATTTT.